The 3 T cell receptor beta chains below were found in one sample sequenced in a study of cytotoxic CD8 clonotypes in ibrutinib-treated CLL. Clones were read by immunoSEQ multiplex PCR, and TCRdb kept only the in-frame ones, dropping some. Of around 200,000 clones listed, 75% to 80% are singletons. The material sequenced was PBMCs, taken after 12 months of ibrutinib treatment. All receptors derive from a human donor with chronic lymphocytic leukemia.

The V and J genes are TRBV6-5 and TRBJ2-7; 8 nucleotides line up with TRBD1. The trim removed 11 bases at V and 2 bases at J, leaving 8 bases unmatched. Germline V gives CDR1 MNHEY, CDR2 SVGAGI. CDR3 length equals 13 residues. CDR3 nucleotide sequence: TGTGCCGGAGGACAGGGACCTACCTACGAGCAGTACTTC. It yields the protein CAGGQGPTYEQYF.

The chain combines TRBV27 with TRBJ1-1, with TRBD1 as a possible D gene (5 bases). The CDR3 consists of 12 residues. In germline, CDR1 is MNHEY, CDR2 SMNVEV (reference sequence). Deletions cut 2 bases from V and 10 bases from J, with 11 bases between. Here the CDR3 DNA reads TGTGCCAGCAGTTTAGATCAGGGCGTAGCTTTCTTT. As protein: CASSLDQGVAFF.

This clone was seen only a few times. The chain links TRBV27 to TRBJ1-5; unclear D gene. The V gene's germline CDR1 is MNHEY and CDR2 SMNVEV (reference sequence). V was clipped by 6 bases and J by 6 bases, with 12 bases between them. The CDR3 is 13 residues long. The CDR3, as DNA: TGTGCCAGCAGGGGAGGGTACTCTCAGCCCCAGCATTTT. Protein: CASRGGYSQPQHF.